These 2 T cell receptor beta chains originate from one sample sequenced in a study of control samples from healthy donors and cancer patients. Sequenced by immunoSEQ multiplex PCR; TCRdb stores in-frame clones only, minus some. The table shows more than 150,000 clones, with approximately 92% occurring only once. Sequenced input: blood. The receptors originated from a man in his late teens or twenties in good health.

This chain uses TRBV10-3 with TRBJ2-3; 9 bases match TRBD2. The V and J ends lost 9 bases and 3 bases, in that order; junction bases with no gene match: 7. CDR1 and CDR2 from the germline V gene are ENHRY and SYGVKD. The CDR3 runs 14 residues. The CDR3: CAIQTSGGTDTQYF. The CDR3 bases are TGTGCCATTCAGACTAGCGGCGGGACAGATACGCAGTATTTT.

The rearrangement uses TRBV5-1 and TRBJ2-3; 11 nucleotides match TRBD2. The CDR3 length is 16 residues. The trim removed 0 bases at V and 5 bases at J, leaving 5 bases unmatched. Germline values: CDR1 SGHRS, CDR2 YFSETQ. DNA of the CDR3: TGCGCCAGCAGCTTGGTGATAGCGGGGGGGCAAGATACGCAGTATTTT. Its protein product is CASSLVIAGGQDTQYF.